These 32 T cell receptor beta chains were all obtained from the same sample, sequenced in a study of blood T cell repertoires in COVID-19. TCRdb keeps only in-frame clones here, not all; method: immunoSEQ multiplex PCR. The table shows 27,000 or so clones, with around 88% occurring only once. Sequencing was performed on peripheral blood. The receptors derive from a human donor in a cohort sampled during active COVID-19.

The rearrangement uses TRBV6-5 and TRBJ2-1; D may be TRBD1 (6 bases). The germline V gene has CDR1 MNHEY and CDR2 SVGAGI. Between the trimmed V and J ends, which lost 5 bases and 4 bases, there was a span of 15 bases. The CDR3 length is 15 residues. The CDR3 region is CASSLTGKGYNEQFF. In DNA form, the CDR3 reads TGTGCCAGCAGTCTAACAGGGAAAGGGTACAATGAGCAGTTCTTC.

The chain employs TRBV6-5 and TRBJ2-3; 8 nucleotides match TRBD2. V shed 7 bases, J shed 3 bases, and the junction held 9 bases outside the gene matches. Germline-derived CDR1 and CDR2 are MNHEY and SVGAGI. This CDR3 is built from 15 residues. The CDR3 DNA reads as TGTGCCAGCACCCCGTTCGCGGGGGGTACAGATACGCAGTATTTT. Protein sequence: CASTPFAGGTDTQYF.

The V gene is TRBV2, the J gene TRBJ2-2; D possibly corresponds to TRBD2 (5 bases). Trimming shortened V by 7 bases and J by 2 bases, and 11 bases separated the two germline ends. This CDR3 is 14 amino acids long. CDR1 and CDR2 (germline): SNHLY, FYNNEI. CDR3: CASKRASNTGELFF. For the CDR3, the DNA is TGTGCCAGCAAGAGGGCTAGCAACACCGGGGAGCTGTTTTTT.

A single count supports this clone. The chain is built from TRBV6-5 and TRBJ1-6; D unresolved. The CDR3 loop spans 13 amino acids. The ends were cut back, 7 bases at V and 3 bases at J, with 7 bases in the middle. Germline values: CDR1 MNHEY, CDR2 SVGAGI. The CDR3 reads CASTRVYNSPLHF. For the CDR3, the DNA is TGTGCCAGCACCCGGGTCTATAATTCACCCCTCCACTTT.

Here the CDR3 DNA reads TGTGCTAGTGGCTGGGACAGGACTAGCAATCAGCCCCAGCATTTT. Translating gives CASGWDRTSNQPQHF. V is TRBV12-5 and J is TRBJ1-5; 8 bases align to TRBD1. CDR3 size: 15 residues. Looked up from germline, CDR1 is LGHNT and CDR2 is FRNRAP. V lost 6 bases and J lost 0; bases outside the gene matches: 4. Full variable domain (missing parts from reference TRBV12-5 and TRBJ1-5): DARVTQTPRHKVTEMGQEVTMRCQPILGHNTVFWYRQTMMQGLELLAYFRNRAPLDDSGMPKDRFSAEMPDATLATLKIQPSEPRDSAVYFCASGWDRTSNQPQHFGDGTRLSIL.

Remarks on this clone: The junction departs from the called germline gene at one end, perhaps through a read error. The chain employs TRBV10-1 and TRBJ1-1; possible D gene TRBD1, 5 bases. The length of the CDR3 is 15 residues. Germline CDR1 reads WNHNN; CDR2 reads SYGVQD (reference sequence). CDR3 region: CASSESGSGLTVAFF. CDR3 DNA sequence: TGCGCCAGCAGTGAGTCCGGGTCAGGGTTAACTGTAGCTTTCTTT.

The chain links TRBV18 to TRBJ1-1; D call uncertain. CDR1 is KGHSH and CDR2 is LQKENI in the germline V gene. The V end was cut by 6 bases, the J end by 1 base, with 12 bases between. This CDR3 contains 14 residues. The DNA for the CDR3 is TGTGCCAGCTCCCTTGCTGAGCCGAACACTGAAGCTTTCTTT. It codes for CASSLAEPNTEAFF.

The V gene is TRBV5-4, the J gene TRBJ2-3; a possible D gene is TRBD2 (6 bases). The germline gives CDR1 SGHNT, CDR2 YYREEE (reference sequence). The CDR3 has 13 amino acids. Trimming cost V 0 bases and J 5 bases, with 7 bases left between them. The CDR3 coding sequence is TGTGCCAGCAGCTTGGTGGGGGGAGATACGCAGTATTTT. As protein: CASSLVGGDTQYF.

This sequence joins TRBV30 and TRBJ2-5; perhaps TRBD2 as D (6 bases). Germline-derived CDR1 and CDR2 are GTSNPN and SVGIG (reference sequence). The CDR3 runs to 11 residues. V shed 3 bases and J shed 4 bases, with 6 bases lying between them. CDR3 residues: CAWSGGETQYF. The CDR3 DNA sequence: TGTGCCTGGAGCGGGGGAGAGACCCAGTACTTC.

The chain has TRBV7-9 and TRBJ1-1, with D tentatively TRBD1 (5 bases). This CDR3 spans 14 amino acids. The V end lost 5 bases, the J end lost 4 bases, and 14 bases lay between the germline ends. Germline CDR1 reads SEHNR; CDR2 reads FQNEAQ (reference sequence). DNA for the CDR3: TGTGCCAGCAGCACTACGTGGGGGGGCACTGAAGCTTTCTTT. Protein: CASSTTWGGTEAFF.

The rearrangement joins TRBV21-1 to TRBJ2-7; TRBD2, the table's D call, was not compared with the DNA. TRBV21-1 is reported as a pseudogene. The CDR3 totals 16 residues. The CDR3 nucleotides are TGTGCCCCCGGGGGGGCAGGCCAATCTATGAGATACGAGCAGTACTTC. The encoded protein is CAPGGAGQSMRYEQYF.

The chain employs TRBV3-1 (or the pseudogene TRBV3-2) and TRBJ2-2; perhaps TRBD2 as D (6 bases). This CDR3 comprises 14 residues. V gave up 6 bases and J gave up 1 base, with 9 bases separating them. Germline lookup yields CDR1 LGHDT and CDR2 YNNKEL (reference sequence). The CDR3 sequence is CASRLGGNTGELFF. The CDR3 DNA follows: TGTGCCAGCAGGCTCGGGGGGAACACCGGGGAGCTGTTTTTT.

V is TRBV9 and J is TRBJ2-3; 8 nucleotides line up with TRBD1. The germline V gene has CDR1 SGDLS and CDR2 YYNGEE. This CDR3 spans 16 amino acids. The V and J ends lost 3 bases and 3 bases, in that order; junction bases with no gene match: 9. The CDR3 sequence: CASSAPGTGGTDTQYF. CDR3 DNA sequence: TGTGCCAGCAGCGCCCCCGGGACAGGCGGAACAGATACGCAGTATTTT.

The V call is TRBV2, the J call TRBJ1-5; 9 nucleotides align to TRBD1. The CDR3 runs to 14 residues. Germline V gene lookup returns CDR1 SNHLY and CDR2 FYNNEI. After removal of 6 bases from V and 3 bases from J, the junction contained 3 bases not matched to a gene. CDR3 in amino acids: CASSRDRVNQPQHF. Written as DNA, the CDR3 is TGTGCCAGCAGCCGGGACAGGGTCAATCAGCCCCAGCATTTT.

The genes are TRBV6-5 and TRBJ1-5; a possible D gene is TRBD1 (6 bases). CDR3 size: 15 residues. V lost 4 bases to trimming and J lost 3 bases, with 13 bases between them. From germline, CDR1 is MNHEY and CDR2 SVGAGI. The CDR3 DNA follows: TGTGCCAGCAGTTCGGGGGGCGGTACCAATCAGCCCCAGCATTTT. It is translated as CASSSGGGTNQPQHF.

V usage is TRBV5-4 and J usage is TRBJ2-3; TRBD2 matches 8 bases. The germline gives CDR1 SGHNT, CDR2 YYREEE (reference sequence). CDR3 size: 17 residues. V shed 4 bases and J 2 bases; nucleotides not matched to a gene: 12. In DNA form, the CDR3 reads TGTGCCAGCAGCCCCGGTGGGCGGGGGGAGTCCACAGATACGCAGTATTTT. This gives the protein CASSPGGRGESTDTQYF. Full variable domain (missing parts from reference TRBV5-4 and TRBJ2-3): ETGVTQSPTHLIKTRGQQVTLRCSSQSGHNTVSWYQQALGQGPQFIFQYYREEENGRGNFPPRFSGLQFPNYSSELNVNALELDDSALYLCASSPGGRGESTDTQYFGPGTRLTVL.

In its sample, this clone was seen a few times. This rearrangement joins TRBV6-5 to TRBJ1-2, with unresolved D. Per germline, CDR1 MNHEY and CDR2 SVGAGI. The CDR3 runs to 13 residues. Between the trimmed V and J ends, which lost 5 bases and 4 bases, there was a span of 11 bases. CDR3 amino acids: CASSNGDSYGYTF. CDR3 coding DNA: TGTGCCAGCAGTAACGGGGATAGCTATGGCTACACCTTC.

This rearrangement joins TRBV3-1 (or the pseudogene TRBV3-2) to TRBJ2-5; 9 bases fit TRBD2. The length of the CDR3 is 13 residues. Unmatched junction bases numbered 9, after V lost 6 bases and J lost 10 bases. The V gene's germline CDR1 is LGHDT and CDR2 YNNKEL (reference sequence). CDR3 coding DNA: TGTGCCAGCAGTCTGCGGGGGGGAGTTGTCCAGTACTTC. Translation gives CASSLRGGVVQYF.

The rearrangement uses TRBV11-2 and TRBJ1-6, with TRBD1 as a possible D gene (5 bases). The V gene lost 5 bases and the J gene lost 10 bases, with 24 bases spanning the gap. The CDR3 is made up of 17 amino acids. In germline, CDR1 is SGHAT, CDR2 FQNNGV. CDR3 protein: CASSPRRQGLRNSPLHF. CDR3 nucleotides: TGTGCCAGCAGCCCCCGGCGGCAGGGTTTACGTAACTCACCCCTCCACTTT.

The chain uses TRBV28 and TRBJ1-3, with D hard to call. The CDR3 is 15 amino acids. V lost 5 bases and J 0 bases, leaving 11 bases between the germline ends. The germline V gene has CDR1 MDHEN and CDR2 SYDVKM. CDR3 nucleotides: TGTGCCAGCAGTGGGAGGTTTTTCTCTGGAAACACCATATATTTT. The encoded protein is CASSGRFFSGNTIYF. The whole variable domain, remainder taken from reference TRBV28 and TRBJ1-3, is DVKVTQSSRYLVKRTGEKVFLECVQDMDHENMFWYRQDPGLGLRLIYFSYDVKMKEKGDIPEGYSVSREKKERFSLILESASTNQTSMYLCASSGRFFSGNTIYFGEGSWLTVV.

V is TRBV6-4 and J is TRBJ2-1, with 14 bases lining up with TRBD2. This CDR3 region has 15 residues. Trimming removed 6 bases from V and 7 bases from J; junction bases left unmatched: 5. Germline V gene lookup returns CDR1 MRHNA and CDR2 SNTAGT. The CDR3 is CASSETSGGGNEQFF. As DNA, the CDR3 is TGTGCCAGCAGCGAGACTAGCGGGGGGGGTAATGAGCAGTTCTTC.

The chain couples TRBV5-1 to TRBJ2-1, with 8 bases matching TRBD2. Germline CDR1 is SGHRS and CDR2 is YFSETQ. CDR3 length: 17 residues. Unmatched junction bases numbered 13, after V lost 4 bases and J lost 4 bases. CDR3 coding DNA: TGCGCCAGCAGCCCTGGCCTGTCTAGCGGGTTGTACAATGAGCAGTTCTTC. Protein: CASSPGLSSGLYNEQFF.

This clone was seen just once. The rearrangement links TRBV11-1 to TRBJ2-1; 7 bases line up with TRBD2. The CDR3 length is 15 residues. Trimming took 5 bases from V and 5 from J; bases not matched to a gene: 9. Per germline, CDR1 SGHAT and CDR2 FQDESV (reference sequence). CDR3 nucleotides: TGTGCCAGCAGCCCCACTCCGGGGGGAGACAATGAGCAGTTCTTC. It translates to CASSPTPGGDNEQFF.

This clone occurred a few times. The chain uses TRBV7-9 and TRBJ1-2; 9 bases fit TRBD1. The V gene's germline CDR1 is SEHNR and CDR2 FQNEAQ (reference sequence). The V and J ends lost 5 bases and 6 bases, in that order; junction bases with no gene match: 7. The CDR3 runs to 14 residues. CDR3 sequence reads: CASSPQGQGNGYTF. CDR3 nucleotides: TGTGCCAGCAGCCCACAAGGACAGGGGAATGGCTACACCTTC.

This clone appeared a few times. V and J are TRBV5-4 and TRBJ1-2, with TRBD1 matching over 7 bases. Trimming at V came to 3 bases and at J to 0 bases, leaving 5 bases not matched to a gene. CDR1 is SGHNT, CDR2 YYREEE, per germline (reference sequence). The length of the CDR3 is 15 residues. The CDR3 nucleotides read TGTGCCAGCAGCTGGGGACAGCGAACTAACTATGGCTACACCTTC. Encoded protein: CASSWGQRTNYGYTF.

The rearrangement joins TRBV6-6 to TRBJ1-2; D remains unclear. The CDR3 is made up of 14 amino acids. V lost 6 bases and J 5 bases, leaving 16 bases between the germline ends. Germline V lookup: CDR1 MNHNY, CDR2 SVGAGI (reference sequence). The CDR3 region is CASRPDYAGYGYTF. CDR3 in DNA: TGTGCCAGCAGACCGGACTACGCCGGATATGGCTACACCTTC.

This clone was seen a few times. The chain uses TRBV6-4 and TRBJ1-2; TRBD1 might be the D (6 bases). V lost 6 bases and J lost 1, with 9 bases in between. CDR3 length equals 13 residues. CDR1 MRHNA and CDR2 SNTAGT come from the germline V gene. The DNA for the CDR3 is TGTGCCAGCAGACAGGGTGTTAACTATGGCTACACCTTC. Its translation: CASRQGVNYGYTF.

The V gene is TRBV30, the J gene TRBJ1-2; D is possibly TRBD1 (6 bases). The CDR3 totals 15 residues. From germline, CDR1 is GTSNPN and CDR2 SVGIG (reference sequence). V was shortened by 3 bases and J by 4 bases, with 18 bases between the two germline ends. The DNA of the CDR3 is TGTGCCTGGAGCACCCTCCCGGGACAACCCTATGGCTACACCTTC. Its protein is CAWSTLPGQPYGYTF.

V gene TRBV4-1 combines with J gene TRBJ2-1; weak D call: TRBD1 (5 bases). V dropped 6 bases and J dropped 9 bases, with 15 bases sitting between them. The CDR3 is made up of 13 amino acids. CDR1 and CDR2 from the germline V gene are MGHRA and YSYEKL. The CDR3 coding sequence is TGCGCCAGCAGAAGGGAAGGGGAAACTGAGCAGTTCTTC. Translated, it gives CASRREGETEQFF.

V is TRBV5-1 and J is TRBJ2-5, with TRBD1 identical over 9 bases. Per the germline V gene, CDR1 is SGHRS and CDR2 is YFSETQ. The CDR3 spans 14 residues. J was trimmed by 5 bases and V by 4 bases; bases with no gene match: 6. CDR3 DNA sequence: TGCGCCAGCAGCCTACAGGGGGCTAGTGAGACCCAGTACTTC. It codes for CASSLQGASETQYF. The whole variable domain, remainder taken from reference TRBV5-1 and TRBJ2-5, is KAGVTQTPRYLIKTRGQQVTLSCSPISGHRSVSWYQQTPGQGLQFLFEYFSETQRNKGNFPGRFSGRQFSNSRSEMNVSTLELGDSALYLCASSLQGASETQYFGPGTRLLVL.

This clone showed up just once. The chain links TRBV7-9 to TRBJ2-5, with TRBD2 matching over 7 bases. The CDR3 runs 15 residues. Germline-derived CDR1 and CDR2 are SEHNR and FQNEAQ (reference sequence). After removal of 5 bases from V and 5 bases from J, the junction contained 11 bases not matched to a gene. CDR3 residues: CASSTPGGGSETQYF. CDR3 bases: TGTGCCAGCAGCACTCCTGGGGGGGGGTCGGAGACCCAGTACTTC.

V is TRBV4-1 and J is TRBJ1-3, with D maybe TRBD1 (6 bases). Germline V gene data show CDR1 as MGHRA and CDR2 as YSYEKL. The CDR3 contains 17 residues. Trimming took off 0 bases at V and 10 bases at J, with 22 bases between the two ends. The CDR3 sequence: CASSQESQGPTLGTIYF. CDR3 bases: TGCGCCAGCAGCCAAGAAAGCCAGGGGCCAACTCTGGGGACCATATATTTT.